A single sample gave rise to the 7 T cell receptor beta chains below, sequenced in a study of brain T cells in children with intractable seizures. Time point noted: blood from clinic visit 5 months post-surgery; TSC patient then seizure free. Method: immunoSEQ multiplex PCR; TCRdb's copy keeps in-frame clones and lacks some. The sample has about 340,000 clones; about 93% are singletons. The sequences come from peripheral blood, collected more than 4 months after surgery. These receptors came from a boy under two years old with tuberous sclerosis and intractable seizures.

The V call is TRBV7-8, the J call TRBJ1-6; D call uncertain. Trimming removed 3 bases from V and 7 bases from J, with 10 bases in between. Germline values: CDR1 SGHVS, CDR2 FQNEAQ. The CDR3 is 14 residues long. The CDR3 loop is CASSLQEKNSPLHF. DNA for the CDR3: TGTGCCAGCAGCTTGCAGGAGAAGAATTCACCCCTCCACTTT.

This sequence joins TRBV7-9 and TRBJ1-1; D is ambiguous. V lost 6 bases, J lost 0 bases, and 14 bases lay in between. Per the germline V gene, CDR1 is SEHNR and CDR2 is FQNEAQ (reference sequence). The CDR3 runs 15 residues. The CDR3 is CASSPPGGLNTEAFF. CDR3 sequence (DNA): TGTGCCAGCAGTCCCCCGGGAGGATTGAACACTGAAGCTTTCTTT.

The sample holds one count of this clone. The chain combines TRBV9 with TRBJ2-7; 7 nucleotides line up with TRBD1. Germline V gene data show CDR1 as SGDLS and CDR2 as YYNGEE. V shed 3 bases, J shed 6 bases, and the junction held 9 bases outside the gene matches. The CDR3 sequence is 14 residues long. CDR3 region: CASSERQGSLEQYF. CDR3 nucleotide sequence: TGTGCCAGCAGCGAGAGACAGGGTTCACTCGAGCAGTACTTC.

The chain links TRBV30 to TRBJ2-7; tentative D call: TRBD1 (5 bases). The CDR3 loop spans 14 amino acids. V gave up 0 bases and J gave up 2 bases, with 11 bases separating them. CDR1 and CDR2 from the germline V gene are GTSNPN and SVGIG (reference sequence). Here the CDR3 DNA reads TGTGCCTGGAGTGTGGGGCCGGCCGCCTACGAGCAGTACTTC. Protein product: CAWSVGPAAYEQYF.

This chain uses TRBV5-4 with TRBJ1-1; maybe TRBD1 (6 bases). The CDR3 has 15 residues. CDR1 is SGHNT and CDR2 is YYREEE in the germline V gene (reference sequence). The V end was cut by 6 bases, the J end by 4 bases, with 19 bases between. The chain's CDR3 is CASTQIGGRFTEAFF. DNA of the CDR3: TGTGCCAGCACCCAGATAGGGGGGCGTTTCACTGAAGCTTTCTTT.

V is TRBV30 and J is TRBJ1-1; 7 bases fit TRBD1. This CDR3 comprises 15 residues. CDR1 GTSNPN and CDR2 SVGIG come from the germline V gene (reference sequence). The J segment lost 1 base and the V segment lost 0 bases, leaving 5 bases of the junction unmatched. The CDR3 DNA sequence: TGTGCCTGGAGTGTGTGGGGACAGAGGAACACTGAAGCTTTCTTT. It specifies CAWSVWGQRNTEAFF.

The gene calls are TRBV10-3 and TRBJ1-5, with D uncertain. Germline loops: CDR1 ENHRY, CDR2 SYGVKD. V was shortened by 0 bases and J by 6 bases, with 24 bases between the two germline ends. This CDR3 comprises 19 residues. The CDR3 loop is CAISESYDGISIAVQPQHF. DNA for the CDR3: TGTGCCATCAGTGAGTCGTATGACGGAATATCTATAGCGGTTCAGCCCCAGCATTTT.